The sequence of this T cell receptor (beta chain) was determined in a study of blood T cells in healthy people across ages. Sample-barcoded 5' priming and a J-beta primer mix drove a second PCR of roughly 6 to 12 cycles. TCRdb fed the 5' RACE reads into MiXCR, producing one record per CDR3 protein. The sample contains approximately 1.5 million distinct CDR3 sequences, 30% to 35% of which appear only once. Germline CDR1 and CDR2: SEHNR and FQNEAQ (reference sequence). The V and J ends lost 6 bases and 1 base, in that order; junction bases with no gene match: 6. The CDR3 extends over 17 amino acids. The rearrangement links TRBV7-9 to TRBJ2-1, with 13 bases fitting TRBD2. What was sequenced was blood. This sequence originates from a woman younger than 45 in good health. CDR3 coding DNA: TGTGCCAGCAGGGCCCCGACTAGCGGGAGGTCCTACAATGAGCAGTTCTTC. It is translated as CASRAPTSGRSYNEQFF. The whole variable domain, filled in from reference TRBV7-9 and TRBJ2-1, reads DTGVSQNPRHKITKRGQNVTFRCDPISEHNRLYWYRQTLGQGPEFLTYFQNEAQLEKSRLLSDRFSAERPKGSFSTLEIQRTEQGDSAMYLCASRAPTSGRSYNEQFFGPGTRLTVL.